The 11 T cell receptor beta chains given below trace back to one sample, sequenced in a study of blood T cell repertoires in COVID-19. Sequencing was performed with immunoSEQ multiplex PCR; in TCRdb, only in-frame clones are kept and a portion is missing. The repertoire holds roughly 250,000 clones, with around four fifths as singletons. Specimen: peripheral blood. The origin of the receptors is an older woman with active or convalescent COVID-19.

The chain has TRBV12-3 or TRBV12-4 and TRBJ1-1; D is undetermined. The length of the CDR3 is 12 residues. V was trimmed by 6 bases and J by 5 bases, leaving 10 bases between them. The CDR3 region has the DNA TGTGCCAGCAGCCGGGCGGGGACTGAAGCTTTCTTT. It yields the protein CASSRAGTEAFF.

The V and J genes are TRBV30 and TRBJ1-3, with 8 bases lining up with TRBD1. Germline lookup yields CDR1 GTSNPN and CDR2 SVGIG (reference sequence). Unmatched junction bases numbered 7, after V lost 2 bases and J lost 4 bases. The CDR3 runs to 15 residues. The CDR3 region is CAWSSGQGGGNTIYF. Written as DNA, the CDR3 is TGTGCCTGGAGTTCCGGACAGGGCGGAGGAAACACCATATATTTT.

This chain connects TRBV5-4 to TRBJ2-7, with 7 bases aligning to TRBD1. V was clipped by 0 bases and J by 1 base; unmatched bases: 1. The length of the CDR3 is 14 residues. Germline CDR1 is SGHNT and CDR2 is YYREEE (reference sequence). Written as DNA, the CDR3 is TGTGCCAGCAGCTTGGGACAGGGATCCTACGAGCAGTACTTC. Protein: CASSLGQGSYEQYF.

V usage is TRBV29-1 and J usage is TRBJ1-3, with TRBD1 identical over 11 bases. The CDR3 sequence is 18 residues long. J lost 2 bases, V lost 7 bases, and 16 bases had no gene match. CDR1 and CDR2 from the germline V gene are SQVTM and ANQGSEA. The CDR3 is CSAQRVGTGGTTGNTIYF. CDR3 in DNA: TGCAGCGCCCAAAGGGTGGGGACAGGGGGAACCACTGGAAACACCATATATTTT.

This chain uses TRBV7-2 with TRBJ2-5, with D possibly TRBD2 on 6 matching bases. With 5 bases removed from V and 5 bases from J, the gap between germline ends came to 18 bases. From germline, CDR1 is SGHTA and CDR2 FQGNSA. The CDR3 loop spans 15 amino acids. The CDR3 region has the DNA TGTGCCAGCAGCCTATACCGGGACTCCTGGGAGACCCAGTACTTC. Translating gives CASSLYRDSWETQYF. Filled out from reference TRBV7-2 and TRBJ2-5, the complete variable domain reads GAGVSQSPSNKVTEKGKDVELRCDPISGHTALYWYRQSLGQGLEFLIYFQGNSAPDKSGLPSDRFSAERTGGSVSTLTIQRTQQEDSAVYLCASSLYRDSWETQYFGPGTRLLVL.

This clone was counted a single time. The chain uses TRBV13 and TRBJ1-2, with 7 positions matching TRBD1. Germline trimming cut 3 bases from V and 2 bases from J; bases unmatched to any gene: 6. The CDR3 is 15 residues long. CDR1 is PRHDT and CDR2 is FYEKMQ in the germline V gene (reference sequence). The CDR3 nucleotides are TGTGCCAGCAGCTTGAGACAGGGCGCAAACTATGGCTACACCTTC. It translates to CASSLRQGANYGYTF.

Note on this clone: The same CDR3 arises from other DNA sequences in this sample as well. The genes are TRBV5-1 and TRBJ2-1; TRBD2 might be the D (5 bases). Trimming shortened V by 2 bases and J by 6 bases, and 9 bases separated the two germline ends. Germline values: CDR1 SGHRS, CDR2 YFSETQ. The CDR3 extends over 13 amino acids. The CDR3 sequence is CASSLSGFNEQFF. CDR3 DNA sequence: TGCGCCAGCAGCTTATCGGGGTTCAATGAGCAGTTCTTC.

The chain has TRBV2 and TRBJ2-2; weak D call: TRBD2 (5 bases). The length of the CDR3 is 17 residues. V lost 5 bases, J lost 0 bases, and 16 bases lay in between. Germline CDR1 reads SNHLY; CDR2 reads FYNNEI. CDR3 coding DNA: TGTGCCAGCAGTACCTCGATAGGGAGCGCGAACACCGGGGAGCTGTTTTTT. Translation: CASSTSIGSANTGELFF.

This chain links TRBV27 with TRBJ1-6; 7 bases are a match to TRBD1. The CDR3 spans 14 residues. J lost 10 bases, V lost 6 bases, and 9 bases had no gene match. CDR1 and CDR2 from the germline V gene are MNHEY and SMNVEV (reference sequence). In DNA form, the CDR3 reads TGTGCCAGCAGCCCGGGACAGCGGGGGTCACCCCTCCACTTT. This codes for CASSPGQRGSPLHF.

This chain connects TRBV15 to TRBJ1-5; tentatively, D is TRBD1 (6 bases). Trimming took off 8 bases at V and 3 bases at J, with 14 bases between the two ends. Germline V CDR1 and CDR2: LNHNV, YYDKDF (reference sequence). This CDR3 has 14 residues. In DNA form, the CDR3 reads TGTGCCACCCAACGAGACAGGATCAATCAGCCCCAGCATTTT. Its protein is CATQRDRINQPQHF.

The rearrangement uses TRBV19 and TRBJ1-1, with unresolved D. The CDR3 contains 15 residues. Germline V gene lookup returns CDR1 LNHDA and CDR2 SQIVND (reference sequence). V lost 1 base and J lost 4, with 13 bases in between. CDR3 DNA: TGTGCCAGTAGTATAGGTCGCCCCCCGGGCACTGAAGCTTTCTTT. Translation: CASSIGRPPGTEAFF.